This TCR beta chain was sequenced in a study of beta chain features in type 1 diabetes. Whole-study findings and limits: TCRB CDR3s from Type 1 diabetes patients were moderately but significantly shorter in all four CD4+ subsets.

The germline gives CDR1 MDHEN, CDR2 SYDVKM. Deletions cut 4 bases from V and 2 bases from J, with 18 bases between. The CDR3 is 17 residues long. Every bit of the isolated RNA underwent reverse transcription, so sequencing read expressed TCRB transcripts. The assay was immunoSEQ multiplex PCR, and TCRdb's table has in-frame clones only and misses some. The table has some 270,000 clones, approximately 10% seen once. As for this clone: The antigen is undetermined.

This rearrangement joins TRBV28 to TRBJ2-1, with D possibly being TRBD2 (6 bases). The TCR sequence derives from a man aged 25 to 40 with type 1 diabetes. Sequencing used naive CD4+ T cells from blood. The CDR3 sequence: CASSSRTGSTPYNEQFF. Here the CDR3 DNA reads TGTGCCAGCAGTTCACGAACCGGGAGCACACCCTACAATGAGCAGTTCTTC.